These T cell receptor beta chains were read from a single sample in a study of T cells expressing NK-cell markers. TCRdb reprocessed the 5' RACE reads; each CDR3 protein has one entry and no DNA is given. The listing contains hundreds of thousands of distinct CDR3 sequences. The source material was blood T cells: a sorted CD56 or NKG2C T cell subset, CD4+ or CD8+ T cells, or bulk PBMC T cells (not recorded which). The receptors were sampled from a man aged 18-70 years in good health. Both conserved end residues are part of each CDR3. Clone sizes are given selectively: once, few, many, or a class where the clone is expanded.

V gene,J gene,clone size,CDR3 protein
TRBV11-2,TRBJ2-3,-,CASSLGAGPRTDTQYF
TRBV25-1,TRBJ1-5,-,CASSESGGGNQPQHF
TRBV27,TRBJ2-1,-,CASSLGALMNEQFF
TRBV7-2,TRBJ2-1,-,CASSLVSSGVFSEQFF
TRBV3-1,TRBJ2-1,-,CASSPRVRQDYNEQFF
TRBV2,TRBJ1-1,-,CARKRSANTEAFF
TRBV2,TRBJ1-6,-,CASKRQGGYNSPLHF
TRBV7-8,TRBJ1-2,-,CASSFSGYGYTF
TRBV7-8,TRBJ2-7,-,CASSSHRVTHYEQYF
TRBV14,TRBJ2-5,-,CASSPLAGGPETQYF
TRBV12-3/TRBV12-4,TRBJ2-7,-,CASSSHSLRPYSSYEQYF
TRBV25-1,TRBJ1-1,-,CASSQGQGRTEAFF
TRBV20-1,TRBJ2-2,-,CSAGSGLDAGELFF
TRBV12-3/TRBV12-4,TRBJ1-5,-,CASARGSNQPQHF
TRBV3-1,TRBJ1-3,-,CASSQDTTSADINTIYF
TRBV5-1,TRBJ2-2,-,CASSTGQLAGELFF
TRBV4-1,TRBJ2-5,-,CASSQDRVAGGRAQYF
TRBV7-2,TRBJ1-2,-,CASSLGRSSTYGYTF
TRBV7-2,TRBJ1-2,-,CASVGQIYGYTF
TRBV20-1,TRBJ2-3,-,CSAILSLAGGSLSPDTQYF
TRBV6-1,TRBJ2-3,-,CASSSTWAPSTDTQYF
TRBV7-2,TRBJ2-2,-,CASRTSGGAHTGELFF
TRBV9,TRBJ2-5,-,CASSVAYRLASQETQYF
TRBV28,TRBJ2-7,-,CASSLWTGGSYEQYF
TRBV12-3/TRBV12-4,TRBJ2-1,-,CASSPTSGVYNEQFF
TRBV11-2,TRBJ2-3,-,CASRTRASGWVSTDTQYF
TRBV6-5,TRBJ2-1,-,CASSYSRSGGHEQFF
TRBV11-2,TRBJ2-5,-,CASSPGTERGETQYF
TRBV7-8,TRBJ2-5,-,CASSLGGLAGGSRETQYF
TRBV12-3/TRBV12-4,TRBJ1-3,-,CASSLSTWTEGNTIYF
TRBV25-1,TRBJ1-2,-,CASSDGPHRGYTF
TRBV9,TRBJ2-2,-,CASSVAAGAHGELFF
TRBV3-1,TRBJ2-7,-,CASSQEGFGQGRGEQYF
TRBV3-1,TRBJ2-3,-,CASSPRLGMDTQYF
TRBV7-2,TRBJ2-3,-,CASSSSGGTAQYF
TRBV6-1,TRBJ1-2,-,CALAGVEGYTF
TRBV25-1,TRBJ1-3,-,CASSAFRPGGPGNTIYF
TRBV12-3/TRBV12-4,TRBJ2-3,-,CASSLGQIRTDTQYF
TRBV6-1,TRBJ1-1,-,CASSDTPGQVSTEAFF
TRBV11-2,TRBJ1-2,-,CASSSTRSSGGHGYTF
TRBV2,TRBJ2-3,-,CASMTSLQGTQYF
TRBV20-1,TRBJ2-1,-,CSARDLGRAFF
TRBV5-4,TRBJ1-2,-,CASRPTENYGYTF
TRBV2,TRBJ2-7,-,CSSGGVYEQYF
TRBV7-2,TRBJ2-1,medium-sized,CASSTQAGGSYNEQFF
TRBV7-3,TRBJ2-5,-,CASSFRASETQYF